Included here is one T cell receptor (beta chain) sequence, with context. These data come from a study of blood T cell repertoires in COVID-19. Study information: The analysed material was cDNA or gDNA that came from T cells, B-cell-depleted T cells, or PBMCs.

The CDR3 consists of 15 residues. Germline V lookup: CDR1 MNHEY, CDR2 SMNVEV (reference sequence). J was trimmed by 3 bases and V by 5 bases; bases with no gene match: 9. Some clones are missing from TCRdb's copy, which holds only in-frame ones; the method was immunoSEQ multiplex PCR. The table lists about 270,000 clones, less than 90% of them singletons, with 2.5% to 3% in the top ten. The chain recombines TRBV27 with TRBJ2-7, with 8 positions matching TRBD1. The sequence was obtained from a woman in her 50s who had recovered from COVID-19. Sequencing was done on a sample of PBMCs or T cells enriched from blood (not recorded which). The CDR3, as DNA: TGTGCCAGCAGTCCTTCGACAGGGGAATACTACGAGCAGTACTTC. Translating it yields CASSPSTGEYYEQYF.